This TCR beta chain appears in the sequencing data of a study of blood T cell repertoires in COVID-19. Deletions cut 4 bases from V and 1 base from J, with 10 bases between. The CDR3 is 14 amino acids. Germline lookup yields CDR1 SQVTM and CDR2 ANQGSEA. TCRdb keeps only in-frame clones here, not all; method: immunoSEQ multiplex PCR. The sample consists of about 240,000 clones, approximately 83% of them appearing once. Categorization into cohorts depended on clinical history that participants reported. This sequence was found in a woman in her thirties or forties with acute COVID-19. The sequencing sample was made of PBMCs or T cells enriched from blood (not recorded which). The rearrangement joins TRBV29-1 to TRBJ2-2; TRBD2 might be the D (6 bases). The CDR3 spells CSVVGRLNTGELFF. The CDR3 DNA follows: TGCAGCGTTGTGGGGAGGCTGAACACCGGGGAGCTGTTTTTT.